These T cell receptor beta chains were read from a single sample in a study of blood T cell repertoires in COVID-19. Profiling relied on immunoSEQ multiplex PCR, and the TCRdb table lists in-frame clones only, not all of them. The repertoire has fewer than 250,000 clones, 83% of them found once; the top ten carry about 3.8%. Sequencing was performed on PBMCs or T cells enriched from blood (not recorded which). Receptors originate from a woman between 40 and 50 years old who had been exposed to COVID-19. CDR3s leave out the opening cysteine and the closing phenylalanine or tryptophan.

>TRBJ1-1|TRBV24-1
ATHTTPNTEAF
>TRBJ2-4|TRBV6-1
ASSEGGRAKNIQY
>TRBJ1-3|TRBV11-2
ASSSGAANSGNTIY
>TRBJ2-7|TRBV5-1
ASSVGGGPYEQY
>TRBJ2-7|TRBV7-2
ASRGGEGPYEQY
>TRBJ1-4|TRBV9
ASSLWGATNEKLF
>TRBJ2-5|TRBV7-2
ASSLVTSGGAGGTQY
>TRBJ1-2|TRBV5-4
ARRQGDTNYGYT
>TRBJ1-2|TRBV7-9
ASGGSYGYT
>TRBJ1-2|TRBV9
ASTPDRTGGYT
>TRBJ2-1|TRBV9
ASSGDRGYRNEQF
>TRBJ2-3|TRBV4-2
ASSPSTIRTDTQY
>TRBJ2-2|TRBV24-1
ATSDGQGLTGELF
>TRBJ1-4|TRBV19
ASRNTGITNEKLF
>TRBJ1-6|TRBV6-5
ASRGVSSYNSPLH
>TRBJ1-2|TRBV19
ASSPQGVGGYT
>TRBJ2-1|TRBV18
ASSPLHETSGGAEQF
>TRBJ2-2|TRBV19
ASSIRREGTGELF
>TRBJ1-3|TRBV7-8
ASSSGVGNTIY
>TRBJ2-1|TRBV7-8
ASSFETVAYNEQF
>TRBJ1-2|TRBV7-6
ASSPAVLSANANYGYT
>TRBJ1-4|TRBV4-2
ASSQDVGGGTTNEKLF
>TRBJ2-1|TRBV5-6
ASSLAGSGGSLYNEQF
>TRBJ1-1|TRBV28
ASSLEEGGAEAF
>TRBJ2-1|TRBV18
ASSPANGQAYNEQF
>TRBJ1-2|TRBV27
ASSRSRDSNNYGYT